This T cell receptor beta chain was identified in a study of T cells in Graves' hyperthyroidism and ophthalmopathy. Study-level results: Separating ophthalmopathy from stable hyperthyroidism was achieved by a 13 V-J model.

TCR beta CDR3 region amplification was performed from RNA transcripts. Initially, a first-round RT-PCR of the TCR CDR3 employed the HTBI primer set. TCRdb re-derived calls from the multiplex PCR reads in MiXCR, one entry per CDR3 protein. In the table there are about 840,000 distinct CDR3 sequences, roughly 40% of which are singletons. Comment on this clonotype: Its antigen is unidentified. A much larger clone lies one base from this, so it may be a read error.

The sequencing input was blood. The sequence was obtained from a man younger than 35 with Graves' hyperthyroidism.

For the CDR3, the DNA is TGTGCCAGCGGCCCCCGGCAGGACGGCGAGCAGTACTTC. Translated: CASGPRQDGEQYF. The chain couples TRBV7-2 to TRBJ2-7; no reliable D call. The length of the CDR3 is 13 residues. Looked up from germline, CDR1 is SGHTA and CDR2 is FQGNSA. Trimming left V 8 bases short and J 6 bases short, with 17 bases between.